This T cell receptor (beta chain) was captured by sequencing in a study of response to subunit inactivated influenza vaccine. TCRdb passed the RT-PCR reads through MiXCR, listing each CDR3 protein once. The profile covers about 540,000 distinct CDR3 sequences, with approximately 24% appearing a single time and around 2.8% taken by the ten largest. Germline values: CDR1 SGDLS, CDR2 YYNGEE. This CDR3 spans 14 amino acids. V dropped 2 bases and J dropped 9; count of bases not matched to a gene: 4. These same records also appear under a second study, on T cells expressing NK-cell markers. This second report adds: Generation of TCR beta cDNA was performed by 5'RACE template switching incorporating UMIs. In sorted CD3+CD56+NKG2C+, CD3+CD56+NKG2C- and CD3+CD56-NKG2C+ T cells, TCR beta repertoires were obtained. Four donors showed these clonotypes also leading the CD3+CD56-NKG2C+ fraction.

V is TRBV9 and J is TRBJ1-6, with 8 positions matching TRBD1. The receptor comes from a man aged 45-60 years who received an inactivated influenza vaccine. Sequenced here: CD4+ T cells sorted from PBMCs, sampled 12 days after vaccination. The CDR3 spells CASSVQGAISPLHF. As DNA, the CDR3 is TGTGCCAGCAGCGTTCAGGGGGCGATTTCACCCCTCCACTTT. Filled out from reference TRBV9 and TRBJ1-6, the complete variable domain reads DSGVTQTPKHLITATGQRVTLRCSPRSGDLSVYWYQQSLDQGLQFLIQYYNGEERAKGNILERFSAQQFPDLHSELNLSSLELGDSALYFCASSVQGAISPLHFGNGTRLTVT.